This T cell receptor (beta chain) was recovered during a study of blood T cell repertoires in COVID-19. About the research overall: In each case, the material was cDNA or gDNA derived from T cells, B-cell-depleted T cells, or PBMCs.

The CDR3 consists of 17 residues. Per germline, CDR1 SGHAT and CDR2 FQNNGV. V trimming: 1 base; J trimming: 1 base; junction bases outside the gene matches: 5. In the study's own analysis: Counts of nucleated cells, estimated from reference gene primer amplification, were obtained. Sequencing was performed with immunoSEQ multiplex PCR; in TCRdb, only in-frame clones are kept and a portion is missing. That table is the source of V, J and clone size, and D and trimming were worked out from the DNA. The sample consists of 110,000 or so clones, about 85% of them appearing once. The sequencing input was peripheral blood. The TCR comes from a man aged 60 to 75 with acute or convalescent COVID-19. The chain joins TRBV11-2 to TRBJ2-3; 10 bases match TRBD2. The CDR3 nucleotides are TGTGCCAGCAGCTTAGGGCCCGGGACTAGCGGCACAGATACGCAGTATTTT. Residues: CASSLGPGTSGTDTQYF.